This TCR beta chain was obtained from a study of technical replicates of blood from a handful of donors. CDR3 length: 16 amino acids. Trimming left V 0 bases short and J 0 bases short, with 9 bases between. Germline lookup yields CDR1 SQVTM and CDR2 ANQGSEA. The assay was immunoSEQ multiplex PCR, and TCRdb's table has in-frame clones only and misses some. Of about 97,000 clones in the sample, nearly 96% are singletons; the top ten hold roughly 0.21%. The chain employs TRBV29-1 and TRBJ2-6, with TRBD1 as a possible D gene (5 bases). The sequencing input was T cells isolated from PBMCs. The source of this sequence is a human donor in good health. In DNA form, the CDR3 reads TGCAGCGTTGAAGAGTGGGGCCCCTCTGGGGCCAACGTCCTGACTTTC. This gives the protein CSVEEWGPSGANVLTF.